This T cell receptor (beta chain) was sequenced in a study of shared clonotypes between healthy human individuals. Study-level background: The donor group consisted of two women and three men, aged 18 to 49.

Germline V gene sequence: CDR1 MNHEY, CDR2 SMNVEV (reference sequence). The CDR3 loop spans 11 amino acids. The V gene lost 8 bases and the J gene lost 5 bases, with 8 bases spanning the gap. Assay runs were performed at deep level. The team ran DNA from unsorted PBMCs on ten immunoSEQ deep assay plates for sequencing. The data were produced by immunoSEQ multiplex PCR, yet TCRdb's version contains in-frame clones alone and is incomplete. Of about 600,000 clones in the sample, just over 75% are singletons; the top ten hold about 12%. What was sequenced was PBMCs. The chain links TRBV27 to TRBJ2-3; D is unresolved. The TCR originated in a middle-aged woman in good health. Some clones in this sample may be carry-over from other donors' samples. The CDR3, as DNA: TGTGCCAGCGCAGGCGGAGATACGCAGTATTTT. Its translation is CASAGGDTQYF.